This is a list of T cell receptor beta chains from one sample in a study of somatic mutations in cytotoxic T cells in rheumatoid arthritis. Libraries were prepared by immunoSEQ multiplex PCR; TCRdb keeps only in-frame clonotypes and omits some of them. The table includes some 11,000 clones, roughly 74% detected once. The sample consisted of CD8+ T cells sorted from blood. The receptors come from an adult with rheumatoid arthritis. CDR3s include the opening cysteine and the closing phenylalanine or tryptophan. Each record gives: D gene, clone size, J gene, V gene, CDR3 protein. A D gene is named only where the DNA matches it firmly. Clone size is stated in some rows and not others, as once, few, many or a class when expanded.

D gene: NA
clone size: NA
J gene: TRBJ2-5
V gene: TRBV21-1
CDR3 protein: CASSRSSGGCETQYF

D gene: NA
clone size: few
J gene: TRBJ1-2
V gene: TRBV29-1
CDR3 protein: CSVGHNYGYTF

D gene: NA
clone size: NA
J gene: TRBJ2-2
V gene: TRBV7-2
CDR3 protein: CASSLGWGAGELFF

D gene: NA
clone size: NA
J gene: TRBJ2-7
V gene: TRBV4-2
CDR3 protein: CASSQAGSLGEQYF

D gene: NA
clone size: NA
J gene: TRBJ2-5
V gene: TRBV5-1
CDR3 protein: CASSLAEAVQETQYF

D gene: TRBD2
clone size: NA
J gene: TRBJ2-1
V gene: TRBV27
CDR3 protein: CASSLSGGAREQFF

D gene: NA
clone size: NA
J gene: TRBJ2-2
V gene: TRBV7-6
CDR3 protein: CASSPSTGELFF

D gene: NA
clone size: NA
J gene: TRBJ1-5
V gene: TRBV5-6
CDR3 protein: CASATRQGQPQHF

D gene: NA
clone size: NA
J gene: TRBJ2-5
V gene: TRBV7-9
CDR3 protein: CASTLLDPGEYF

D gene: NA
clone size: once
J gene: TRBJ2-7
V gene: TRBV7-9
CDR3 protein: CASSSYGYEQYF

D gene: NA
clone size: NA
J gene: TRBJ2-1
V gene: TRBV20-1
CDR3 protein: CSASINEQFF

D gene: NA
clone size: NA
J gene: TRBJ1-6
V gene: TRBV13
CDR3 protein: CASRAQGMNSPLHF

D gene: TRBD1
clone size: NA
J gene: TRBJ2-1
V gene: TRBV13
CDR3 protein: CASSLGGQGFPRSSYNEQFF

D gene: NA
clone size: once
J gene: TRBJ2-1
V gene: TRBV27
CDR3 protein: CASSLDSFTYNEQFF

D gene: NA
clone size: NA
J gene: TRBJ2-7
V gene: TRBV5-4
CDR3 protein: CASSALEKKGESYEQYF

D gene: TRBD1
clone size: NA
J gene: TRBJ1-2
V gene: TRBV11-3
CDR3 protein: CASSLDGTGVFGYTF

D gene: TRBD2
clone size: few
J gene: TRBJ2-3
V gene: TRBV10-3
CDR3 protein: CAISGAGGPADTQYF

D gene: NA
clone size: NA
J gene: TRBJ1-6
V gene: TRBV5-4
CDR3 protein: CASRTWGNFNSPLHF

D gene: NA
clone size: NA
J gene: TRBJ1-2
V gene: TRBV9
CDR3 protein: CASSIWDTPIDGYTF

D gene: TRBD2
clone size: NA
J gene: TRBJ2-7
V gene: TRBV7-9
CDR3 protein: CASSLGGGVAYEQYF

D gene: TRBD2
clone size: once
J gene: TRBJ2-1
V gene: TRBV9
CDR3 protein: CASSFPEGLAGTNNEQFF

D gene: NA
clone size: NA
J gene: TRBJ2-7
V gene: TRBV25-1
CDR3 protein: CASSNRAYEQYF

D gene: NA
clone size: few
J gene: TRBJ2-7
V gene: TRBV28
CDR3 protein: CASSLLGSYEQYF

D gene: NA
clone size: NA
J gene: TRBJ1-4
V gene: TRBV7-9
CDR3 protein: CASSDGTTEKLFF

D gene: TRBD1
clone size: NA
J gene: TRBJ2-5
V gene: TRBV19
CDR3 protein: CASSIGTGEETQYF

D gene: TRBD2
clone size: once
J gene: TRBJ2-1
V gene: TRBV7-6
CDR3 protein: CASSALTSGGLNNEQFF

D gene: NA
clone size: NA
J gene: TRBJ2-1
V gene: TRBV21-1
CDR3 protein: CASSKGGRLAYNEQFF

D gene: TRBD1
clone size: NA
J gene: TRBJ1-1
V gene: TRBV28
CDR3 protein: CASSPRQGLATEAFF

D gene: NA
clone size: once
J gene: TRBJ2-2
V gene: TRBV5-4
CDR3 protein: CASSSSVLGELFF

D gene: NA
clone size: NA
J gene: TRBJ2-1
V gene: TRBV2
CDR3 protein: CASNEGSYNEQFF

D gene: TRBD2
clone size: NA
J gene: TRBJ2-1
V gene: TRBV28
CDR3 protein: CASSSSGAQDEQFF

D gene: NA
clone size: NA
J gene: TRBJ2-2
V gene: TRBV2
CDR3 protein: CANRVNTGELFF

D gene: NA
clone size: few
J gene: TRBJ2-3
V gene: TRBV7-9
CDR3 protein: CASSSDPTDTQYF

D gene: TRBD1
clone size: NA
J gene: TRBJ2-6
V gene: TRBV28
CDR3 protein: CASSQNRGPSHSGANVLTF

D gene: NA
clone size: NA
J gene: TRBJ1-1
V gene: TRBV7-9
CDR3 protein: CASSPPVNTEAFF

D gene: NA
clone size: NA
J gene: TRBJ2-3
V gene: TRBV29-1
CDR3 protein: CSVRGVSSTDTQYF

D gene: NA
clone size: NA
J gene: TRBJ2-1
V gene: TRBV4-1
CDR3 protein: CASSQELREQFF

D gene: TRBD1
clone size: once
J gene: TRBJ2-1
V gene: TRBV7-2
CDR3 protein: CASSASPSKGATWDEQFF

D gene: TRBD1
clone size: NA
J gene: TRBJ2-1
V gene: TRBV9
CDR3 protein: CASSGDRGSYNEQFF

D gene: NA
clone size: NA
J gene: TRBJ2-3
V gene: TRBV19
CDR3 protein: CASQLGAHDTQYF

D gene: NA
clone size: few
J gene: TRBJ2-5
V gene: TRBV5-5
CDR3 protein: CASSGAGWSETQYF

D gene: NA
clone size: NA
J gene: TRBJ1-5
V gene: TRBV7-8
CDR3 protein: CASSLDSSAQPQHF

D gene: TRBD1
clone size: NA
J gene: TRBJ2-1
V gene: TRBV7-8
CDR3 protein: CASRRRDRSYNEQFF

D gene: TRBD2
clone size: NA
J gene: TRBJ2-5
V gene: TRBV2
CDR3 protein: CASTTWLAVQETQYF

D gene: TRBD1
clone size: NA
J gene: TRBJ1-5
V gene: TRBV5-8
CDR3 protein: CASRIGQGLSNQPQHF

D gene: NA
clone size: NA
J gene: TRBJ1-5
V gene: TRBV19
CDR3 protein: CASSIVRQFDQPQHF

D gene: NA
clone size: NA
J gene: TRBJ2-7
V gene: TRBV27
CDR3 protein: CASSFSVGPWGEQYF

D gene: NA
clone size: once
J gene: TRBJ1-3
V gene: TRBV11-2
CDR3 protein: CASSLDLWRGTSGNTIYF